The 32 T cell receptor beta chains presented below share a single source sample, sequenced in a study of shared clonotypes between healthy human individuals. Produced via immunoSEQ multiplex PCR; TCRdb's table is partial and in-frame only. The top ten hold approximately 0.062% of the sample, which has some 500,000 clones, around 96% seen once. Source material: naive CD4+ T cells sorted from blood. Subset described: CD45RA+ positively selected. The receptors here all came from a woman in her 30s in good health.

The genes are TRBV10-3 and TRBJ2-5, with D uncertain. The J call is doubtful: the DNA matches TRBJ2-7 better. The CDR3 runs to 12 residues. Germline V gives CDR1 ENHRY, CDR2 SYGVKD. The CDR3 region is CAISGFSYEQYF. The CDR3 DNA reads as TGTGCCATCAGTGGATTCTCCTACGAGCAGTACTTC.

The V gene is TRBV5-1, the J gene TRBJ2-7; TRBD2 is a possible D gene (5 bases). Germline CDR1 and CDR2: SGHRS and YFSETQ. The ends were cut back, 1 base at V and 6 bases at J, with 11 bases in the middle. The CDR3 sequence is 13 residues long. DNA for the CDR3: TGCGCCAGCAGCTTGCGGCCCGGAGGCGAGCAGTACTTC. Translation gives CASSLRPGGEQYF.

The chain uses TRBV2 and TRBJ1-4; no firm D call. Germline CDR1 is SNHLY and CDR2 is FYNNEI. CDR3 length: 12 residues. V was shortened by 8 bases and J by 7 bases, with 11 bases between the two germline ends. This CDR3 is CASRGEFEKLFF. DNA for the CDR3: TGTGCCAGCCGTGGAGAATTTGAAAAACTGTTTTTT.

This chain uses TRBV5-1 with TRBJ2-1; TRBD1 matches 8 bases. V was clipped by 4 bases and J by 4 bases; unmatched bases: 7. This CDR3 contains 15 residues. Germline CDR1 and CDR2: SGHRS and YFSETQ. The CDR3 DNA sequence: TGCGCCAGCAGCGGAGGGGACAGGTGGTACAATGAGCAGTTCTTC. Its translation is CASSGGDRWYNEQFF.

This chain uses TRBV5-1 with TRBJ2-6, with 7 nucleotides matching TRBD1. Looked up from germline, CDR1 is SGHRS and CDR2 is YFSETQ. V lost 3 bases, J lost 0 bases, and 6 bases stayed unmatched. CDR3 length: 17 amino acids. CDR3 sequence reads: CASSSPGQNSGANVLTF. In nucleotides, the CDR3 is TGCGCCAGCAGCTCGCCGGGACAGAACTCTGGGGCCAACGTCCTGACTTTC.

The CDR3 is CASKIEGEGEQFF. The DNA of the CDR3 is TGTGCCAGCAAGATCGAGGGAGAGGGTGAGCAGTTCTTC. The chain is built from TRBV2 and TRBJ2-1; possible D gene TRBD2, 5 bases. Trimming took 7 bases from V and 9 from J, leaving 16 bases between them. Per germline, CDR1 SNHLY and CDR2 FYNNEI. CDR3 length: 13 amino acids.

This clone was detected only a few times. This sample includes further DNA sequences coding for the same CDR3. The chain is built from TRBV18 and TRBJ2-7; weak D call: TRBD2 (6 bases). The V gene lost 1 base and the J gene lost 0 bases, with 7 bases spanning the gap. Germline assignment: CDR1 KGHSH and CDR2 LQKENI. The CDR3 loop spans 14 amino acids. The CDR3: CASSPRDSSYEQYF. In DNA form, the CDR3 reads TGTGCCAGCTCACCACGGGACTCCTCCTACGAGCAGTACTTC.

The J gene is TRBJ2-5, the V gene TRBV7-2; D remains ambiguous. The V end lost 4 bases, the J end lost 5 bases, and 5 bases lay between the germline ends. CDR3 length: 11 amino acids. Germline V gene data show CDR1 as SGHTA and CDR2 as FQGNSA. CDR3 DNA: TGTGCCAGCAGCTCAAAGGAGACCCAGTACTTC. This gives the protein CASSSKETQYF.

V gene TRBV28 combines with J gene TRBJ1-5; 9 bases are shared with TRBD1. Germline CDR1 is MDHEN and CDR2 is SYDVKM. CDR3 size: 15 residues. The junction had 4 bases not matched to a gene; V was cut back by 4 bases and J by 3 bases. CDR3 loop: CASSSGTGYNQPQHF. The CDR3 bases are TGTGCCAGCAGTTCCGGGACAGGGTACAATCAGCCCCAGCATTTT.

This clone was counted a few times. This rearrangement joins TRBV6-1 to TRBJ2-7, with 7 bases identical to TRBD2. The trim removed 5 bases at V and 7 bases at J, leaving 5 bases unmatched. This CDR3 has 12 amino acids. CDR1 is MNHNS and CDR2 is SASEGT in the germline V gene. CDR3 protein: CASSWTRREQYF. Written as DNA, the CDR3 is TGTGCCAGCAGTTGGACTAGGAGAGAGCAGTACTTC.

V is TRBV30 and J is TRBJ2-7; D uncertain. Germline-derived CDR1 and CDR2 are GTSNPN and SVGIG (reference sequence). V shed 0 bases and J shed 5 bases, with 8 bases lying between them. This CDR3 spans 12 amino acids. In nucleotides, the CDR3 is TGTGCCTGGAGTGTTGTAGTCCACGAGCAGTACTTC. As protein: CAWSVVVHEQYF.

This clone is a singleton in its sample. The rearrangement uses TRBV18 and TRBJ2-5, with D tentatively TRBD2 (5 bases). The tail of the sequence fits TRBJ2-7 better, so the J call may be wrong. This CDR3 has 12 amino acids. Germline CDR1 and CDR2: KGHSH and LQKENI. This chain's CDR3 is CASSPGKHEQYF. The CDR3 DNA follows: TGTGCCAGCTCACCCGGGAAACACGAGCAGTACTTC.

J is TRBJ2-7 and V is TRBV19; TRBD1 might be the D (5 bases). Germline V gene sequence: CDR1 LNHDA, CDR2 SQIVND (reference sequence). This CDR3 has 13 amino acids. Trimming removed 0 bases from V and 2 bases from J, with 5 bases in between. The CDR3 protein is CASSIETAYEQYF. The CDR3 DNA follows: TGTGCCAGTAGTATAGAGACAGCCTACGAGCAGTACTTC.

CDR3: CASRLTSGRGQFF. The CDR3 nucleotides are TGTGCCAGTAGACTGACTAGCGGGAGGGGGCAGTTCTTC. The chain combines TRBV19 with TRBJ2-1; 14 positions match TRBD2. The trim removed 6 bases at V and 12 bases at J, leaving 4 bases unmatched. The CDR3 has 13 residues. Germline lookup yields CDR1 LNHDA and CDR2 SQIVND (reference sequence). The full variable domain, its missing parts supplied by reference TRBV19 and TRBJ2-1, is DGGITQSPKYLFRKEGQNVTLSCEQNLNHDAMYWYRQDPGQGLRLIYYSQIVNDFQKGDIAEGYSVSREKKESFPLTVTSAQKNPTAFYLCASRLTSGRGQFFGPGTRLTVL.

The chain has TRBV28 and TRBJ1-1; weak D call: TRBD1 (5 bases). V was trimmed by 8 bases and J by 11 bases, leaving 21 bases between them. The germline V gene has CDR1 MDHEN and CDR2 SYDVKM. The CDR3 length is 13 residues. The CDR3 region has the DNA TGTGCCAGCGCCGGTAAGGTGCCGGGGGACGCTTTCTTT. Its translation is CASAGKVPGDAFF.

The V gene is TRBV18, the J gene TRBJ2-1; TRBD2 matches 9 bases. CDR1 and CDR2 (germline): KGHSH, LQKENI. J lost 5 bases, V lost 5 bases, and 7 bases had no gene match. The CDR3 is 15 residues long. The chain's CDR3 is CASSSRLADDNEQFF. The CDR3, as DNA: TGTGCCAGCTCATCCCGACTAGCGGACGACAATGAGCAGTTCTTC.

This chain connects TRBV11-2 to TRBJ2-3; D not certain. This CDR3 has 14 amino acids. Germline CDR1 SGHAT, CDR2 FQNNGV. The V gene lost 4 bases and the J gene lost 2 bases, with 10 bases spanning the gap. CDR3 sequence (DNA): TGTGCCAGCAGCTACTGGCAACCCACAGATACGCAGTATTTT. Translating it yields CASSYWQPTDTQYF.

The chain links TRBV25-1 to TRBJ1-2, with TRBD1 identical over 9 bases. CDR3 length: 15 residues. The germline V gene has CDR1 MGHDK and CDR2 SYGVNS. After removal of 2 bases from V and 7 bases from J, the junction contained 8 bases not matched to a gene. This CDR3 is CASSETYRGQGGYTF. CDR3 DNA: TGTGCCAGCAGTGAAACTTACAGGGGGCAAGGTGGCTACACCTTC.

This chain uses TRBV9 with TRBJ1-3, with a possible D match to TRBD1 (5 bases). V lost 1 base to trimming and J lost 2 bases, with 13 bases between them. Germline V CDR1 and CDR2: SGDLS, YYNGEE. The CDR3 has 16 amino acids. The CDR3 is CASSVRGGVPGNTIYF. CDR3 nucleotide sequence: TGTGCCAGCAGCGTAAGAGGAGGGGTCCCTGGAAACACCATATATTTT.

The V gene is TRBV15, the J gene TRBJ1-1; weak D call: TRBD1 (5 bases). V shed 1 base and J shed 4 bases, with 10 bases lying between them. Germline CDR1 reads LNHNV; CDR2 reads YYDKDF (reference sequence). The CDR3 is 14 amino acids. In DNA form, the CDR3 reads TGTGCCACCAGCAGAGCAACGGGGCTCACTGAAGCTTTCTTT. Its translation: CATSRATGLTEAFF.

The rearrangement uses TRBV6-5 and TRBJ2-5; 7 nucleotides match TRBD2. The V and J ends lost 6 bases and 0 bases, in that order; junction bases with no gene match: 7. Germline-derived CDR1 and CDR2 are MNHEY and SVGAGI. The CDR3 has 15 amino acids. CDR3 loop: CASSPQAGYQETQYF. In nucleotides, the CDR3 is TGTGCCAGCAGCCCCCAAGCGGGATACCAAGAGACCCAGTACTTC.

Only one count was recorded for this clone. This rearrangement joins TRBV11-3 to TRBJ1-5; D unresolved. Germline V gene sequence: CDR1 SGHNT, CDR2 YENEEA. CDR3 length equals 13 residues. V lost 5 bases to trimming and J lost 7 bases, with 12 bases between them. CDR3 amino acids: CASSNSEGQPQHF. The CDR3 DNA follows: TGTGCCAGCAGCAACTCGGAAGGGCAGCCCCAGCATTTT.

The genes are TRBV5-1 and TRBJ2-7; 8 nucleotides align to TRBD2. The V segment lost 0 bases and the J segment 7 bases; nucleotides outside the gene matches: 12. CDR3 length equals 16 residues. CDR1 SGHRS and CDR2 YFSETQ come from the germline V gene. The CDR3 protein is CASSLVFGRALEEQYF. CDR3 nucleotides: TGCGCCAGCAGCTTGGTTTTCGGGAGGGCCCTCGAGGAGCAGTACTTC.

This clone was recorded only once. The chain links TRBV29-1 to TRBJ1-2; D gene uncertain. Trimming removed 4 bases from V and 5 bases from J, with 14 bases in between. This CDR3 contains 13 residues. Germline V gene sequence: CDR1 SQVTM, CDR2 ANQGSEA. The DNA of the CDR3 is TGCAGCGTTGTTAAGTACGCGCCTTATGGCTACACCTTC. It specifies CSVVKYAPYGYTF.

The chain employs TRBV13 and TRBJ2-5; 7 bases map to TRBD1. With 5 bases clipped from V and 7 bases from J, the junction kept 13 bases outside the gene matches. The CDR3 sequence is 15 residues long. The germline V gene has CDR1 PRHDT and CDR2 FYEKMQ (reference sequence). The CDR3 here is CASSPGQARGGTQYF. In DNA, the CDR3 is TGTGCCAGCAGCCCCGGACAGGCCCGGGGTGGGACCCAGTACTTC.

This rearrangement joins TRBV7-2 to TRBJ2-1; 8 bases map to TRBD2. Looked up from germline, CDR1 is SGHTA and CDR2 is FQGNSA. CDR3 size: 12 residues. The trim removed 5 bases at V and 15 bases at J, leaving 9 bases unmatched. Written as DNA, the CDR3 is TGTGCCAGCAGCCCTAGCGGGCCGACGTCGTTCTTC. This codes for CASSPSGPTSFF.

The chain recombines TRBV7-2 with TRBJ2-5; tentative D call: TRBD2 (5 bases). Per germline, CDR1 SGHTA and CDR2 FQGNSA. V was trimmed by 4 bases and J by 5 bases, leaving 17 bases between them. This CDR3 is built from 15 residues. CDR3 protein: CASSSWLPRGETQYF. DNA for the CDR3: TGTGCCAGCAGCTCTTGGCTCCCGAGAGGGGAGACCCAGTACTTC.

V gene TRBV19 combines with J gene TRBJ1-6; D ambiguous. This CDR3 comprises 15 residues. V dropped 5 bases and J dropped 8 bases, with 16 bases sitting between them. The germline CDR1 and CDR2 sequences are LNHDA and SQIVND (reference sequence). This CDR3 is CASSPGPFLHSPLHF. CDR3 bases: TGTGCCAGTAGTCCCGGCCCGTTCCTCCATTCACCCCTCCACTTT. The whole variable domain, remainder taken from reference TRBV19 and TRBJ1-6, is DGGITQSPKYLFRKEGQNVTLSCEQNLNHDAMYWYRQDPGQGLRLIYYSQIVNDFQKGDIAEGYSVSREKKESFPLTVTSAQKNPTAFYLCASSPGPFLHSPLHFGNGTRLTVT.

This chain joins TRBV27 and TRBJ2-7; TRBD2 aligns across 13 bases. CDR1 and CDR2 (germline): MNHEY, SMNVEV (reference sequence). The CDR3 covers 20 residues. The junction had 22 bases not matched to a gene; V was cut back by 7 bases and J by 4 bases. The CDR3 DNA is TGTGCCAGCACCATCGGACGGGAACAACTAGCGGGAGGGCCTCTGTACGAGCAGTACTTC. Translating it yields CASTIGREQLAGGPLYEQYF.

V gene TRBV18 combines with J gene TRBJ2-3, with 9 bases lining up with TRBD1. Germline V gene sequence: CDR1 KGHSH, CDR2 LQKENI. There are 17 residues in the CDR3. V trimming: 4 bases; J trimming: 2 bases; junction bases outside the gene matches: 10. The CDR3 loop is CASSQSPGQGNTDTQYF. The CDR3 DNA reads TGTGCCAGCTCACAATCTCCGGGACAGGGAAACACAGATACGCAGTATTTT. Variable domain in full (rest from reference TRBV18 and TRBJ2-3): NAGVMQNPRHLVRRRGQEARLRCSPMKGHSHVYWYRQLPEEGLKFMVYLQKENIIDESGMPKERFSAEFPKEGPSILRIQQVVRGDSAAYFCASSQSPGQGNTDTQYFGPGTRLTVL.

This clone came up once. This rearrangement joins TRBV6-6 to TRBJ1-2, with 7 positions matching TRBD1. V shed 5 bases and J 1 base; nucleotides not matched to a gene: 7. This CDR3 is 15 amino acids long. Per the germline V gene, CDR1 is MNHNY and CDR2 is SVGAGI (reference sequence). CDR3 sequence reads: CASSAMGQINYGYTF. The DNA for the CDR3 is TGTGCCAGCAGTGCCATGGGACAGATTAACTATGGCTACACCTTC.

The rearrangement links TRBV19 to TRBJ1-1; D is possibly TRBD1 (5 bases). Trimming pared 5 bases from V and 4 bases from J, leaving 17 bases between. This CDR3 has 15 amino acids. Germline-derived CDR1 and CDR2 are LNHDA and SQIVND (reference sequence). The CDR3 nucleotides are TGTGCCAGTAGTCCCCACTTTGGGGGAGTCACTGAAGCTTTCTTT. Translation gives CASSPHFGGVTEAFF.